These T cell receptor beta chains were read from a single sample in a study of blood T cells in healthy people across ages. MiXCR, run by TCRdb on the 5' RACE reads, gives a single entry per CDR3 protein. The sample consists of under 850,000 distinct CDR3 sequences, roughly 34% of them appearing once. The sample was blood. These receptors were collected from a man aged 18 to 30 in good health. CDR3s include the opening cysteine and the closing phenylalanine or tryptophan. D genes are given only for firm matches. Rows may omit the clone size; those that give it use once, few, many or a size class.

>TRBJ2-5|TRBV14|17|-|-
TGTGCCAGCAGCCAAAAGGGCCCCCTACTCAGTCAAGAGACCCAGTACTTC
CASSQKGPLLSQETQYF
>TRBJ2-1|TRBV20-1|15|-|-
TGCAGTGCCCCGGCGGGGCAGAGCTCCTACAATGAGCAGTTCTTC
CSAPAGQSSYNEQFF
>TRBJ1-2|TRBV25-1|13|-|-
TGTGCCAGCAGTGAAGCGGGGCACTATGGCTACACCTTC
CASSEAGHYGYTF
>TRBJ1-1|TRBV29-1|12|few|-
TGCAGCGGGGGGGGTTCGAACACTGAAGCTTTCTTT
CSGGGSNTEAFF
>TRBJ2-6|TRBV14|19|-|TRBD1
TGTGCCAGCAGCCAGGACCGGGACAGAATTTTCTCTGGGGCCAACGTCCTGACTTTC
CASSQDRDRIFSGANVLTF
>TRBJ1-1|TRBV5-1|16|few|-
TGCGCCAGCAGCTTGGCCTCGGCAGGGATGAACACTGAAGCTTTCTTT
CASSLASAGMNTEAFF
>TRBJ2-7|TRBV11-2|15|few|TRBD1
TGTGCCAGCAGCTCAAACGGACAGGGAGTCTACGAGCAGTACTTC
CASSSNGQGVYEQYF
>TRBJ2-7|TRBV21-1|14|-|-
TGTGCCAGCAGCCTCCGGACAGGGCCTTACGAGCAGTACTTC
CASSLRTGPYEQYF
>TRBJ2-5|TRBV4-1|17|few|-
TGCGCCAGCAGCTACTCCAGGAACCGGGGGAGTGGGGAGACCCAGTACTTC
CASSYSRNRGSGETQYF
>TRBJ1-2|TRBV20-1|14|-|-
TGCAGTGCTAAACCCTTCAGCACTAACTATGGCTACACCTTC
CSAKPFSTNYGYTF
>TRBJ2-5|TRBV20-1|13|few|TRBD2
TGCAGTGCTATCCTAGCGGAATACAATGAGCAGTACTTC
CSAILAEYNEQYF
>TRBJ2-3|TRBV7-3|15|-|TRBD2
TGTGCCAGCAGCTCTAGCGGGGATAGCACAGATACGCAGTATTTT
CASSSSGDSTDTQYF
>TRBJ2-4|TRBV5-5|17|-|TRBD2
TGTGCCGGCAGCACGGGACTAACCGACCTAGCCAAAAACATTCAGTACTTC
CAGSTGLTDLAKNIQYF
>TRBJ2-3|TRBV4-3|15|few|-
TGCGCCAGCAGCCAAGATGCCGCCACGCCCGATACGCAGTATTTT
CASSQDAATPDTQYF
>TRBJ1-6|TRBV7-3|13|few|-
TGTGCCAGCAGCTCGTTGAAGGGATCACCCCTCCACTTT
CASSSLKGSPLHF
>TRBJ2-2|TRBV6-1|15|-|-
TGTGCCAGCAGTGTCGGGCGAGCGGTGACCGGGGAGCTGTTTTTT
CASSVGRAVTGELFF
>TRBJ2-5|TRBV12-3/TRBV12-4|16|-|TRBD2
TGTGCCAGCAGTTCCTGGACTAGCGGGGGGGCCAATAAGCAGTACTTC
CASSSWTSGGANKQYF
>TRBJ2-1|TRBV20-1|13|few|-
TGCAGTGCCCTGGGGGCAGGGCCCGATGAGCAGTTCTTC
CSALGAGPDEQFF
>TRBJ2-4|TRBV7-9|14|-|-
TGTGCCAGCAGCTTAGGCCAGGAGACCGCTCGGCAGTACTTC
CASSLGQETARQYF
>TRBJ2-2|TRBV12-3/TRBV12-4|15|-|-
TGTGCCAGCAGGCCGCGGCAGGGGACCACCGGGGAGCTGTTTTTT
CASRPRQGTTGELFF
>TRBJ1-1|TRBV2|12|-|-
TGTGCCAGCAGTTCATGGGGCCCTGAAGCTTTCTTT
CASSSWGPEAFF
>TRBJ2-1|TRBV4-3|18|-|-
TGCGCCAGCAGCCAAGCCCCATTTGGTGGAGGCGCATACAATGAGCAGTTCTTC
CASSQAPFGGGAYNEQFF
>TRBJ2-1|TRBV25-1|16|-|-
TGTGCCAGCAGTTACCCGGCCGTCACAGGATACAATGAGCAGTTCTTC
CASSYPAVTGYNEQFF
>TRBJ1-4|TRBV20-1|17|-|-
TGCAGTGCTAGAGAGCGGGGCAGAGAGGCAACTAATGAAAAACTGTTTTTT
CSARERGREATNEKLFF
>TRBJ1-4|TRBV2|12|-|-
TGTGCCAGCCGGGATCCTAATGAAAAACTGTTTTTT
CASRDPNEKLFF
>TRBJ1-2|TRBV14|14|few|TRBD1
TGTGCCAGCAGCGCTCGACAGGGGTCCTATGGCTACACCTTC
CASSARQGSYGYTF
>TRBJ1-4|TRBV7-9|14|few|-
TGTGCCAGCAGCCTGGACAGTTTTGGAGAAAAACTGTTTTTT
CASSLDSFGEKLFF
>TRBJ2-2|TRBV12-3/TRBV12-4|12|-|-
TGTGCCAGCAGTTTCAGAGCCGGGGAGCTGTTTTTT
CASSFRAGELFF
>TRBJ1-2|TRBV4-1|13|medium-sized|-
TGCGCCAGCAGCCTATGGGCGCACGGGGGCTACACCTTC
CASSLWAHGGYTF
>TRBJ1-1|TRBV6-6|16|once|-
TGTGCCAGCAGGGAGGGTCGAAATAGAGGGGACACTGAAGCTTTCTTT
CASREGRNRGDTEAFF
>TRBJ1-1|TRBV5-1|13|few|-
TGCGCCAGCAGAACTGGTGGAGGTTCTGAAGCTTTCTTT
CASRTGGGSEAFF
>TRBJ1-1|TRBV12-3/TRBV12-4|16|-|TRBD1
TGTGCCAGCAGGCCACCGGGACAGAATTTGAACACTGAAGCTTTCTTT
CASRPPGQNLNTEAFF
>TRBJ1-2|TRBV6-1|14|-|TRBD1
TGTGCCACCAATCAAGGACAGGGGCACTATGGCTACACCTTC
CATNQGQGHYGYTF
>TRBJ1-6|TRBV20-1|13|few|-
TGCAGTGCTAGAGATCTGGATTGGTGGCCCCTCCACTTT
CSARDLDWWPLHF
>TRBJ2-7|TRBV11-1|20|-|TRBD2
TGTGCCAGCAGCCGACCCTCAGCGGGGGGGATTTTGGGGCGGTACAATGAGCAGTACTTC
CASSRPSAGGILGRYNEQYF
>TRBJ2-3|TRBV4-3|13|many|-
TGCGCCAGCAGCGTAGACTTTACAGATACGCAGTATTTT
CASSVDFTDTQYF
>TRBJ2-3|TRBV10-3|13|-|TRBD2
TGTGCCATCACCCGGACTAGCGGAGATACGCAGTATTTT
CAITRTSGDTQYF
>TRBJ1-2|TRBV30|12|-|-
TGTGCCTGGTCCCCCGGGGGCCATGGCTACACCTTC
CAWSPGGHGYTF
>TRBJ1-6|TRBV12-3/TRBV12-4|19|-|TRBD1
TGTGCCAGCAGTTCGATCCTGGACAGGGCCCGTCTCCTAGGATCACCCCTCCACTTT
CASSSILDRARLLGSPLHF
>TRBJ2-7|TRBV20-1|14|-|-
TGCAGTGCTAGTGACCCAACTGGCGACTACGAGCAGTACTTC
CSASDPTGDYEQYF
>TRBJ2-3|TRBV20-1|15|many|TRBD2
TGCAGTGCTAGTGGCAAGCGGGGCAGCACAGATACGCAGTATTTT
CSASGKRGSTDTQYF
>TRBJ1-1|TRBV7-3|12|-|-
TGTGCCAGCAGCTCGGGACAAGGGCCAGCTTTCTTT
CASSSGQGPAFF
>TRBJ2-5|TRBV12-3/TRBV12-4|15|many|TRBD2
TGTGCCAGCAGTTTAGAACTAGCGGGCCAAGAGACCCAGTACTTC
CASSLELAGQETQYF
>TRBJ2-7|TRBV5-1|13|many|-
TGCGCCAGCAGCTTGGATCTTTTGGAGGTAGAGTACTTC
CASSLDLLEVEYF
>TRBJ2-5|TRBV24-1|16|-|-
TGTGTCACCAGTGATCCACAGGTTGAGGGGGGAGAGACCCAGTACTTC
CVTSDPQVEGGETQYF
>TRBJ2-1|TRBV7-3|16|many|-
TGTGCCAGCAGCCCCCGAGGGCTGGCATCCTACAATGAGCAGTTCTTC
CASSPRGLASYNEQFF
>TRBJ2-3|TRBV4-3|17|-|TRBD1
TGCGCCAGCAGCCAAGTATACGGGACAGGGGGCGCAGATACGCAGTATTTT
CASSQVYGTGGADTQYF
>TRBJ2-3|TRBV20-1|14|-|TRBD2
TGCAGTGCAGAGACTAGCGGGGGTCCAGATACGCAGTATTTT
CSAETSGGPDTQYF
>TRBJ1-2|TRBV5-1|14|many|TRBD1
TGCGCCAGCAGCTCAGGACAGGCTTACTATGGCTACACCTTC
CASSSGQAYYGYTF
>TRBJ1-2|TRBV7-2|16|-|-
TGTGCCAGCAGCTTCGAATTAGTCGGTTCTAACTATGGCTACACCTTC
CASSFELVGSNYGYTF
>TRBJ2-4|TRBV7-9|13|-|-
TGTGCCAGCAGCTTAGTAGCACAGAACATTCAGTACTTC
CASSLVAQNIQYF
>TRBJ1-6|TRBV20-1|14|few|-
TGCAGTGCTAGTCCGTCCCTCGGTAATTCACCCCTCCACTTT
CSASPSLGNSPLHF
>TRBJ1-5|TRBV19|12|-|-
TGTGCCAGTAGTATTATCAATCAGCCCCAGCATTTT
CASSIINQPQHF
>TRBJ1-6|TRBV5-1|14|few|-
TGCGCCAGCAGCTTGGAGGGACGGGATTCACCCCTCCACTTT
CASSLEGRDSPLHF
>TRBJ1-1|TRBV4-2|15|-|TRBD1
TGTGCCAGCAGCCAACAGACAGGGGAGAACACTGAAGCTTTCTTT
CASSQQTGENTEAFF